This T cell receptor (beta chain) was recovered during a study of blood T cell repertoires in COVID-19. Germline V gives CDR1 MGHRA, CDR2 YSYEKL. The CDR3 covers 15 residues. Trimming removed 6 bases from V and 0 bases from J; junction bases left unmatched: 2. Sequenced by immunoSEQ multiplex PCR; TCRdb stores in-frame clones only, minus some. The table has roughly 130,000 clones, about four fifths seen once. The rearrangement links TRBV4-1 to TRBJ2-5, with TRBD2 identical over 12 bases. The clonotype was recovered from a woman aged 45 to 65 with acute COVID-19. What was sequenced was PBMCs or T cells enriched from blood (not recorded which). As DNA, the CDR3 is TGCGCCAGCAGTCTAGCGGGAGGGAACCAAGAGACCCAGTACTTC. Translated: CASSLAGGNQETQYF.